Described below is a single TCR beta chain sequence and its context. This CDR3 is built from 17 residues. The J segment lost 0 bases and the V segment lost 5 bases, leaving 9 bases of the junction unmatched. Germline assignment: CDR1 MDHEN and CDR2 SYDVKM. The data were taken from a study of shared clonotypes between healthy human individuals. TCRdb's table, derived via immunoSEQ multiplex PCR, lists solely in-frame clones and lacks some. The table has under 600,000 clones, roughly 97% seen once. Partitioning of CD4+ cells yielded a CD45RA+ naive subset and a CD45RA-negative memory subset. Sequenced material: naive CD4+ T cells sorted from blood. Noted subset: CD45RA+ positively selected. This rearrangement joins TRBV28 to TRBJ2-2, with 7 bases aligning to TRBD2. This receptor was obtained from a woman under 40 in good health. The CDR3 region has the DNA TGTGCCAGCAGTCTGCTTCTAGCGGATGCGAACACCGGGGAGCTGTTTTTT. Its translation is CASSLLLADANTGELFF. Together with reference TRBV28 and TRBJ2-2, the CDR3 gives the full variable domain: DVKVTQSSRYLVKRTGEKVFLECVQDMDHENMFWYRQDPGLGLRLIYFSYDVKMKEKGDIPEGYSVSREKKERFSLILESASTNQTSMYLCASSLLLADANTGELFFGEGSRLTVL.